This entry is about one T cell receptor beta chain. Some clones are missing from TCRdb's copy, which holds only in-frame ones; the method was immunoSEQ multiplex PCR. The table has about 53,000 clones, roughly 91% seen once; the top ten hold 0.5%. The entry originates in a study of T cell changes during pregnancy in multiple sclerosis. The CDR3 has 11 amino acids. The germline V gene has CDR1 LNHDA and CDR2 SQIVND (reference sequence). The V gene lost 10 bases and the J gene lost 4 bases, with 10 bases spanning the gap. This receptor was obtained from a female donor with multiple sclerosis, enrolled in a pregnancy study. Sequences were derived from CD4+ T cells from peripheral blood mononuclear cells, sampled in the third trimester of pregnancy. This rearrangement joins TRBV19 to TRBJ2-5; D may be TRBD2 (5 bases). CDR3: CATSAGETQYF. As DNA, the CDR3 is TGTGCCACGTCGGCGGGAGAGACCCAGTACTTC.